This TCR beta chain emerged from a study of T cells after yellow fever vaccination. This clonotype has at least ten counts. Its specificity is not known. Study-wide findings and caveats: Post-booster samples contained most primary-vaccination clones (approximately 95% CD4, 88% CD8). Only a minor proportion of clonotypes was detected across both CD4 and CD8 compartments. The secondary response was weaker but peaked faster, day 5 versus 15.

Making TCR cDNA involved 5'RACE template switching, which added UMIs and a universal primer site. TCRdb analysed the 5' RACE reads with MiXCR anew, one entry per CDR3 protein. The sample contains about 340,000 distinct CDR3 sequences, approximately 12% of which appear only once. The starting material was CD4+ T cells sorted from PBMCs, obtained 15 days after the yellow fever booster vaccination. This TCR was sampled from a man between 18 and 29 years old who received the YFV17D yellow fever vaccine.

The CDR3 region has the DNA TGTGCCAGCAGTTCGGGAGCAACTAATGAAAAACTGTTTTTT. It translates to CASSSGATNEKLFF. The rearrangement joins TRBV12-3 or TRBV12-4 to TRBJ1-4; no clear D gene. The CDR3 totals 14 residues. Trimming stripped 4 bases from V and 0 bases from J, with 6 bases between.